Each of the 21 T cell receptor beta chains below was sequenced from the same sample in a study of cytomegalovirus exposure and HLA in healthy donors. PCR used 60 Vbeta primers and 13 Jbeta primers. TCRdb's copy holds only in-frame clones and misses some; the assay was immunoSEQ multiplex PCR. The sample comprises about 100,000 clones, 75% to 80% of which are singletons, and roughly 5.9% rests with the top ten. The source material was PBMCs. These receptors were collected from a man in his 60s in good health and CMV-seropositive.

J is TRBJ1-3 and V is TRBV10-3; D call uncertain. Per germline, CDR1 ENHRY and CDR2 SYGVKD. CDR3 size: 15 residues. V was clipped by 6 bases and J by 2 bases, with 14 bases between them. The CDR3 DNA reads TGTGCCATCAGCGGAGCTTCCCTTACTGGAAACACCATATATTTT. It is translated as CAISGASLTGNTIYF.

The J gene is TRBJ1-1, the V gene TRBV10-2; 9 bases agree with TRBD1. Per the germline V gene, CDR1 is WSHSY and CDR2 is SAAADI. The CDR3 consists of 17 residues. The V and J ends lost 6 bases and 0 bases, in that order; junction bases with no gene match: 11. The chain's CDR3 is CASRRDRVGTMNTEAFF. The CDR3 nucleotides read TGCGCCAGCAGAAGGGACAGGGTTGGCACAATGAACACTGAAGCTTTCTTT.

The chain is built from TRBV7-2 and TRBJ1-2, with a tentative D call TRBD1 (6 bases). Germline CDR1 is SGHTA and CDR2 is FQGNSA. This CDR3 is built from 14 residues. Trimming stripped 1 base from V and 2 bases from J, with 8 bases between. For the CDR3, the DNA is TGTGCCAGCAGCTTAGTGGGGGCGAACTATGGCTACACCTTC. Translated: CASSLVGANYGYTF.

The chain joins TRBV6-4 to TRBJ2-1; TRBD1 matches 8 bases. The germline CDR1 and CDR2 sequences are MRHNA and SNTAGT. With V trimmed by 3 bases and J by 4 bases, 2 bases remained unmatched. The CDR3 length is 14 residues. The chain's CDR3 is CASSEQGGYNEQFF. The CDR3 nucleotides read TGTGCCAGCAGTGAACAGGGGGGATACAATGAGCAGTTCTTC.

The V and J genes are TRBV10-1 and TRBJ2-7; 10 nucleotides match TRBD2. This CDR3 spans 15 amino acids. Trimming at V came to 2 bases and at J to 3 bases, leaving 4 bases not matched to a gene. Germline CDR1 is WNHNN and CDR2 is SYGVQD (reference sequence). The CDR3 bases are TGCGCCAGCAGTGAGGAGCGGGGGGGAATCTACGAGCAGTACTTC. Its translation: CASSEERGGIYEQYF.

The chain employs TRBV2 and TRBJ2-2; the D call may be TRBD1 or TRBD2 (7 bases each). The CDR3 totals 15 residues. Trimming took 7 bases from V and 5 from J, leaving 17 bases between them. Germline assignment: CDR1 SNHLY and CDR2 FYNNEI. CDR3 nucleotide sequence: TGTGCCAGCACTGACAGGGCGGGAGCGACCGGGGAGCTGTTTTTT. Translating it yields CASTDRAGATGELFF.

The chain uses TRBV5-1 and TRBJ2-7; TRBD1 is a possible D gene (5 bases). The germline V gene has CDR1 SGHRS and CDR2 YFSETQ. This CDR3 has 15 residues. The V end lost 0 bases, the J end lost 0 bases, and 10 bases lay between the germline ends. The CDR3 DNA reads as TGCGCCAGCAGCTTGGGGGGCACTTACTCCTACGAGCAGTACTTC. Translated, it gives CASSLGGTYSYEQYF.

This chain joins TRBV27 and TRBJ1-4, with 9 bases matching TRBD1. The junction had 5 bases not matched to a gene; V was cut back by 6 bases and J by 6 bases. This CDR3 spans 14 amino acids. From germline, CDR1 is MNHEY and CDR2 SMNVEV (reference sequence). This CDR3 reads CASSPRDRDEKLFF. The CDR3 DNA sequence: TGTGCCAGCAGCCCTCGGGACAGGGATGAAAAACTGTTTTTT.

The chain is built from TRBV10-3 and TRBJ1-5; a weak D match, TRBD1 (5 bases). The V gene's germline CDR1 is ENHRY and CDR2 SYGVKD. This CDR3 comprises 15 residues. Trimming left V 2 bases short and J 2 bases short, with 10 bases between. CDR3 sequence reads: CAISEGGGRNQPQHF. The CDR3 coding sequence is TGTGCCATCAGTGAGGGGGGGGGTCGCAATCAGCCCCAGCATTTT.

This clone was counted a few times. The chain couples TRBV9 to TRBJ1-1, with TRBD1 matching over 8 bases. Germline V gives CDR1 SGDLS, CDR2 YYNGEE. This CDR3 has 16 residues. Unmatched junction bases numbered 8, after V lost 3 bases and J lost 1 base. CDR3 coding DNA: TGTGCCAGCAGCGGAGTGACAGGGGCCCCGAACACTGAAGCTTTCTTT. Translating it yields CASSGVTGAPNTEAFF.

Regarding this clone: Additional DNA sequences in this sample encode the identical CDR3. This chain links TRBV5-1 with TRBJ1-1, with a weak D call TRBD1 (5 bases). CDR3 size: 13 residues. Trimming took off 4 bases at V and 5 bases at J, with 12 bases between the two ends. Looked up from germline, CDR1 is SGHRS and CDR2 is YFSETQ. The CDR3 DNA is TGCGCCAGCAGCCTGGACGGGGGGACTGAAGCTTTCTTT. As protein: CASSLDGGTEAFF.

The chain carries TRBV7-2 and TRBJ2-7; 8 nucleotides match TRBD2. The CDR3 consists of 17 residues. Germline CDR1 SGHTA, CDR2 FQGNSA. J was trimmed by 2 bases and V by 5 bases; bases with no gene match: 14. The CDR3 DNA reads TGTGCCAGCAGCCCAGGGAGGGGGGTAGCGGGGACCTACGAGCAGTACTTC. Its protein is CASSPGRGVAGTYEQYF.

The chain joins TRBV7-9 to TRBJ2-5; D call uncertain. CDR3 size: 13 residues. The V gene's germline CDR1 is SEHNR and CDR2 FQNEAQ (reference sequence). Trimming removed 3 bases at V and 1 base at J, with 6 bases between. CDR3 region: CASSFSPQETQYF. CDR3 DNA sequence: TGTGCCAGCAGCTTTAGCCCCCAAGAGACCCAGTACTTC.

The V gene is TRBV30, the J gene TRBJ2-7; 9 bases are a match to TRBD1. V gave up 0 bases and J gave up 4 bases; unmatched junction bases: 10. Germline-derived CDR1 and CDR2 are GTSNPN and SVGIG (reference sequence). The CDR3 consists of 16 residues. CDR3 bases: TGTGCCTGGAGTGTAGAAGGGACAGGGAAGGTTTACGAGCAGTACTTC. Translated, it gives CAWSVEGTGKVYEQYF.

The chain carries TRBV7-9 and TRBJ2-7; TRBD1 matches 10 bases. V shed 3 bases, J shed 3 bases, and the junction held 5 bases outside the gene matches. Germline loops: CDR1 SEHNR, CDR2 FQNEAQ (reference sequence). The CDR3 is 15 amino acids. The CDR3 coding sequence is TGTGCCAGCAGCTTGATTTGGGACAGGGGCTACGAGCAGTACTTC. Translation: CASSLIWDRGYEQYF.

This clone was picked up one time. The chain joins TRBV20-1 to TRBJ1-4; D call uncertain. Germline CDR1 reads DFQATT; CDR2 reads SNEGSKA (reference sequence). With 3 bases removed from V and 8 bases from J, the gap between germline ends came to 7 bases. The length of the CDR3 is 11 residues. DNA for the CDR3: TGCAGTGCTAGCGAGGTAGAAAAACTGTTTTTT. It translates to CSASEVEKLFF.

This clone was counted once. CDR3 coding DNA: TGTGCCAGTAAGGGAAACCCAGACGGGGTGGGTGATGGCTACACCTTC. Translation: CASKGNPDGVGDGYTF. The chain has TRBV19 and TRBJ1-2; D remains ambiguous. This CDR3 is 16 amino acids long. The V and J ends lost 7 bases and 6 bases respectively, with 24 bases between them. CDR1 and CDR2 (germline): LNHDA, SQIVND (reference sequence).

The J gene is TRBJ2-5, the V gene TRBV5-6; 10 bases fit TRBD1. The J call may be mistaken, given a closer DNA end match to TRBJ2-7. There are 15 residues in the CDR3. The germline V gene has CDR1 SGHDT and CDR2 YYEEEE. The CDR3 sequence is CASSGGTGDNYEQYF. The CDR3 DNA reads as TGTGCCAGCAGCGGAGGGACAGGGGACAACTACGAGCAGTACTTC.

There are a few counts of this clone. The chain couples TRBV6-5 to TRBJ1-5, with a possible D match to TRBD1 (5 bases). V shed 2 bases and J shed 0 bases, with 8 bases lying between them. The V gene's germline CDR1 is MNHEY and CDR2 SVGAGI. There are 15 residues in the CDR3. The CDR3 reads CASSYGGGSNQPQHF. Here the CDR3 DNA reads TGTGCCAGCAGTTACGGCGGGGGTAGCAATCAGCCCCAGCATTTT.

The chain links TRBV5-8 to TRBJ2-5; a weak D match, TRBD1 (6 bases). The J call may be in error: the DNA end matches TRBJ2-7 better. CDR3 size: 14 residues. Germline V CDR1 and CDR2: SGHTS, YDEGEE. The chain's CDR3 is CASSSAMDSYEQYF. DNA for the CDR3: TGTGCCAGCAGCTCCGCTATGGACAGCTACGAGCAGTACTTC.

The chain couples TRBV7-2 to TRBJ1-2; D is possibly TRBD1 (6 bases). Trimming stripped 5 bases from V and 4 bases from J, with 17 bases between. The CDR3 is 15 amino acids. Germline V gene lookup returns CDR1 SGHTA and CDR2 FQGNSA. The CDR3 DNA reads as TGTGCCAGCAGCCCTGGAAGGGGGACGATCTATGGCTACACCTTC. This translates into CASSPGRGTIYGYTF.